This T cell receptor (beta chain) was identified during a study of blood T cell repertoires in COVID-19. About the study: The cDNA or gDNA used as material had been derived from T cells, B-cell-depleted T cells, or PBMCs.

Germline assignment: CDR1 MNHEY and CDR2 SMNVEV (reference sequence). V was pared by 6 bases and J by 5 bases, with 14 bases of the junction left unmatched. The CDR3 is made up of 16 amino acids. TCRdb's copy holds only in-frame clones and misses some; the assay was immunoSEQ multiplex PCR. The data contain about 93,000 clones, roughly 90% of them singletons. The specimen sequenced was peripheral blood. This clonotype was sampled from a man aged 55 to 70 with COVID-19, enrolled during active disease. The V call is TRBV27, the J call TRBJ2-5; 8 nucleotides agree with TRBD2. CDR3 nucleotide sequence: TGTGCCAGCAGCGTCCTCGGGGGGGGATCTGAGGAGACCCAGTACTTC. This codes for CASSVLGGGSEETQYF.